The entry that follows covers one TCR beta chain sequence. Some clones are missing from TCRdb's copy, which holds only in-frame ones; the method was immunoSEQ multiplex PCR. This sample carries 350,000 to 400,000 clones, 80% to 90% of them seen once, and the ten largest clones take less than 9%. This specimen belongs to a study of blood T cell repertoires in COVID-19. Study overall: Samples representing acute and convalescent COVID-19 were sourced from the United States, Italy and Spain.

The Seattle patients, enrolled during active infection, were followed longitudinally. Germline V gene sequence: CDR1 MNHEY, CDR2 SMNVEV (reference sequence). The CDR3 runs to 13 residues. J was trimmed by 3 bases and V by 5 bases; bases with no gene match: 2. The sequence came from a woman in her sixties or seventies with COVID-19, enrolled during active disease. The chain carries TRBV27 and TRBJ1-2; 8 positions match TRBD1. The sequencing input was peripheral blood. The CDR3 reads CASSIQGDYGYTF. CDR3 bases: TGTGCCAGCAGTATACAGGGGGACTATGGCTACACCTTC.